This T cell receptor (beta chain) was obtained from a study of early T cells in non-severe SARS-CoV-2 infection. Study-wide points: CD4 and private specificities were missed by VDJdb matching, which favored anti-spike CD8 responses.

TCRdb independently ran MiXCR on the 5' RACE reads; one entry per CDR3 protein. The sample comprises approximately 45,000 distinct CDR3 sequences, around 6.1% of which are singletons, and around 12% rests with the top ten. This clonotype was detected a few times. Its antigen is not identified. The CDR3 totals 14 residues. After removal of 5 bases from V and 5 bases from J, the junction contained 5 bases not matched to a gene. Germline values: CDR1 SSHAT, CDR2 FNYEAQ (reference sequence). The TCR sequence derives from an adult who was a healthcare worker with PCR-confirmed SARS-CoV-2 infection or an uninfected control (not recorded which). The sample taken for sequencing was whole blood. The chain recombines TRBV7-7 with TRBJ2-5; 10 nucleotides match TRBD1. For the CDR3, the DNA is TGTGCCAGCAGCCGGGACAGGGGTGTCGAGACCCAGTACTTC. Translated: CASSRDRGVETQYF.